The 19 T cell receptor beta chains below all came from one sample that was sequenced in a study of blood T cell repertoires in COVID-19. Repertoires were generated with immunoSEQ multiplex PCR, while TCRdb's copy carries only in-frame clones and drops some. This table holds 99,000 or so clones, 80% to 90% found once. Sequenced material: peripheral blood. All receptors derive from a man aged 45-60 years with acute or convalescent COVID-19.

The chain uses TRBV11-2 and TRBJ2-7, with TRBD2 matching 7 bases. Unmatched junction bases numbered 22, after V lost 5 bases and J lost 6 bases. Germline V gives CDR1 SGHAT, CDR2 FQNNGV. The CDR3 spans 18 residues. The CDR3: CASSPPGILAARVSEQYF. The CDR3 DNA sequence: TGTGCCAGCAGCCCCCCAGGGATTCTAGCGGCCCGCGTTAGCGAGCAGTACTTC.

V usage is TRBV19 and J usage is TRBJ1-2; 7 nucleotides match TRBD1. Germline CDR1 LNHDA, CDR2 SQIVND (reference sequence). Unmatched junction bases numbered 8, after V lost 1 base and J lost 0 bases. This CDR3 spans 17 amino acids. The CDR3 region has the DNA TGTGCCAGTAGTATAGGGGACAGCAGAAGTACTAACTATGGCTACACCTTC. Its protein is CASSIGDSRSTNYGYTF.

The rearrangement links TRBV7-2 to TRBJ2-5, with a weak D call TRBD2 (6 bases). Per the germline V gene, CDR1 is SGHTA and CDR2 is FQGNSA. The germline V and J ends were trimmed by 2 bases and 4 bases, with 17 bases remaining between them. This CDR3 has 16 residues. The CDR3: CASSLRLQDGRETQYF. CDR3 sequence (DNA): TGTGCCAGCAGCTTACGGCTTCAGGACGGGAGAGAGACCCAGTACTTC.

The rearrangement uses TRBV14 and TRBJ2-7, with a possible D match to TRBD2 (6 bases). Trimming left V 9 bases short and J 2 bases short, with 17 bases between. Germline V gene sequence: CDR1 SGHDN, CDR2 FVKESK. This CDR3 is 14 amino acids long. This CDR3 reads CASRGSGPPYEQYF. CDR3 nucleotides: TGTGCCAGTCGAGGGAGCGGGCCTCCCTACGAGCAGTACTTC.

The V call is TRBV19, the J call TRBJ2-1, with 9 bases lining up with TRBD2. The CDR3 is 16 amino acids. Germline loops: CDR1 LNHDA, CDR2 SQIVND (reference sequence). V dropped 0 bases and J dropped 3; count of bases not matched to a gene: 3. This chain's CDR3 is CASSIDVTSGYNEQFF. CDR3 nucleotide sequence: TGTGCCAGTAGTATAGATGTGACTAGCGGCTACAATGAGCAGTTCTTC. The variable domain in full, with the rest retrieved from reference TRBV19 and TRBJ2-1, is DGGITQSPKYLFRKEGQNVTLSCEQNLNHDAMYWYRQDPGQGLRLIYYSQIVNDFQKGDIAEGYSVSREKKESFPLTVTSAQKNPTAFYLCASSIDVTSGYNEQFFGPGTRLTVL.

This chain uses TRBV6-4 with TRBJ2-1; 8 bases are a match to TRBD2. J gave up 4 bases and V 8 bases, and 10 bases lay outside the gene matches. The CDR3 loop spans 15 amino acids. Germline V gives CDR1 MRHNA, CDR2 SNTAGT. The CDR3 bases are TGTGCCAGCCGAGAGGTACCGGGGGGGTACAATGAGCAGTTCTTC. Translated, it gives CASREVPGGYNEQFF.

The rearrangement uses TRBV3-1 (or the pseudogene TRBV3-2) and TRBJ1-5, with D uncertain. The length of the CDR3 is 14 residues. V was clipped by 0 bases and J by 5 bases, with 8 bases between them. CDR1 and CDR2 (germline): LGHDT, YNNKEL (reference sequence). CDR3 loop: CASSQDSGDQPQHF. CDR3 coding DNA: TGTGCCAGCAGCCAAGATAGCGGTGATCAGCCCCAGCATTTT.

The gene calls are TRBV9 and TRBJ2-1; 7 bases are shared with TRBD1. The CDR3 runs to 16 residues. Germline V gene data show CDR1 as SGDLS and CDR2 as YYNGEE. Trimming at V came to 5 bases and at J to 4 bases, leaving 12 bases not matched to a gene. CDR3 DNA sequence: TGTGCCAGCAGTTTAGGACCCTCAGGGGGATACAATGAGCAGTTCTTC. Protein sequence: CASSLGPSGGYNEQFF. Based on the CDR3 plus reference TRBV9 and TRBJ2-1, the full variable domain is DSGVTQTPKHLITATGQRVTLRCSPRSGDLSVYWYQQSLDQGLQFLIQYYNGEERAKGNILERFSAQQFPDLHSELNLSSLELGDSALYFCASSLGPSGGYNEQFFGPGTRLTVL.

This chain joins TRBV27 and TRBJ1-2, with 9 bases identical to TRBD1. CDR3 size: 15 residues. V was clipped by 6 bases and J by 4 bases; unmatched bases: 9. Per germline, CDR1 MNHEY and CDR2 SMNVEV (reference sequence). The CDR3 reads CASRPTGGRSYGYTF. The CDR3 coding sequence is TGTGCCAGCAGACCTACAGGGGGCCGGAGCTATGGCTACACCTTC.

The chain employs TRBV5-6 and TRBJ1-6; D is possibly TRBD1 (5 bases). Germline V gene lookup returns CDR1 SGHDT and CDR2 YYEEEE. The CDR3 consists of 14 residues. The V and J ends lost 1 base and 7 bases respectively, with 9 bases between them. CDR3 amino acids: CASSLRRTNSPLHF. CDR3 sequence (DNA): TGTGCCAGCAGCTTGAGACGGACAAATTCACCCCTCCACTTT.

The CDR3 DNA is TGTGCCAGCAGCCAGACAGGGAAGCCCTACGAGCAGTACTTC. It encodes CASSQTGKPYEQYF. This sequence joins TRBV28 and TRBJ2-7, with TRBD1 matching over 7 bases. The CDR3 length is 14 residues. V shed 6 bases, J shed 2 bases, and the junction held 7 bases outside the gene matches. Germline loops: CDR1 MDHEN, CDR2 SYDVKM.

This clone is a singleton in its sample. The chain combines TRBV10-3 with TRBJ2-2; the match to TRBD2 covers 7 bases. This CDR3 comprises 16 residues. V was pared by 7 bases and J by 6 bases, with 14 bases of the junction left unmatched. Per germline, CDR1 ENHRY and CDR2 SYGVKD. The CDR3 DNA reads as TGTGCCATCACGGGGCAGGGAGGGTCGCGAGCCGGGGAGCTGTTTTTT. This codes for CAITGQGGSRAGELFF.

The rearrangement joins TRBV14 to TRBJ2-5; 8 bases agree with TRBD1. CDR3 length equals 16 residues. With 3 bases clipped from V and 1 base from J, the junction kept 7 bases outside the gene matches. Germline V gene data show CDR1 as SGHDN and CDR2 as FVKESK. Written as DNA, the CDR3 is TGTGCCAGCAGCCATCCCGGGACAGGCCTCCAAGAGACCCAGTACTTC. Its translation: CASSHPGTGLQETQYF.

The J gene is TRBJ2-1, the V gene TRBV11-2; no firm D call. Germline V gene lookup returns CDR1 SGHAT and CDR2 FQNNGV. Trimming took 0 bases from V and 2 from J, leaving 8 bases between them. This CDR3 contains 15 residues. The CDR3 DNA follows: TGTGCCAGCAGCTTAGACGGTGCGCCCTACAATGAGCAGTTCTTC. This translates into CASSLDGAPYNEQFF.

This clone was picked up a small number of times. The V gene is TRBV6-6, the J gene TRBJ2-2; 9 positions agree with TRBD2. Germline-derived CDR1 and CDR2 are MNHNY and SVGAGI (reference sequence). The CDR3 loop spans 15 amino acids. Unmatched junction bases numbered 5, after V lost 2 bases and J lost 7 bases. The CDR3 loop reads CASSYNSGSGGELFF. CDR3 DNA: TGTGCCAGCAGTTACAATAGCGGGAGTGGCGGGGAGCTGTTTTTT.

In this sample, this clone turned up once. This chain uses TRBV6-5 with TRBJ1-1; D is unclear. The V and J ends lost 5 bases and 0 bases respectively, with 7 bases between them. The germline V gene has CDR1 MNHEY and CDR2 SVGAGI. The CDR3 spans 13 residues. CDR3 protein: CASSPGMNTEAFF. Here the CDR3 DNA reads TGTGCCAGCAGTCCGGGAATGAACACTGAAGCTTTCTTT.

This clone was recorded only once. The CDR3 is CASTQGGPSGTYEQYF. DNA for the CDR3: TGTGCCAGCACTCAGGGGGGGCCTAGCGGGACCTACGAGCAGTACTTC. The chain couples TRBV2 to TRBJ2-7, with 9 positions matching TRBD2. The CDR3 loop spans 16 amino acids. Germline assignment: CDR1 SNHLY and CDR2 FYNNEI. V dropped 7 bases and J dropped 2; count of bases not matched to a gene: 12.

The genes are TRBV30 and TRBJ2-2; D possibly corresponds to TRBD1 (6 bases). V was pared by 3 bases and J by 0 bases, with 14 bases between. The germline CDR1 and CDR2 sequences are GTSNPN and SVGIG (reference sequence). This CDR3 spans 16 amino acids. The CDR3 loop is CAWSTRSGANTGELFF. In nucleotides, the CDR3 is TGTGCCTGGAGCACTCGTTCAGGGGCGAACACCGGGGAGCTGTTTTTT.

J is TRBJ2-3 and V is TRBV24-1; no clear D. The V end was cut by 5 bases, the J end by 3 bases, with 5 bases between. This CDR3 is 12 amino acids long. CDR1 is KGHDR and CDR2 is SFDVKD in the germline V gene. CDR3 region: CATSAVTDTQYF. Here the CDR3 DNA reads TGTGCCACCAGTGCAGTGACAGATACGCAGTATTTT.